This is a list of T cell receptor beta chains from one sample in a study of T cell responses to AZD1222 COVID-19 vaccine. Method: immunoSEQ multiplex PCR; TCRdb's copy keeps in-frame clones and lacks some. Among 200,000 to 250,000 clones listed, 93% were seen once. Sequencing used peripheral blood, obtained on day 0 of MenACWY control vaccination. Receptors were obtained from an adult in good health. CDR3s include the opening cysteine and the closing phenylalanine or tryptophan. A D gene is named only where the DNA matches it firmly. Clone size, where shown, is once, few, many, or a class for clones that have expanded.

J gene: TRBJ1-5; clone size: .; V gene: TRBV21-1; D gene: .; CDR3 protein: CASSKPGTDNNQPQHF; CDR3 DNA: TGTGCCAGCAGCAAACCTGGGACAGACAACAATCAGCCCCAGCATTTT
J gene: TRBJ1-3; clone size: .; V gene: TRBV4-2; D gene: .; CDR3 protein: CASSQDNYSGNTIYF; CDR3 DNA: TGTGCCAGCAGCCAAGATAATTACTCTGGAAACACCATATATTTT
J gene: TRBJ1-6; clone size: .; V gene: TRBV6-1; D gene: .; CDR3 protein: CASSEGWGSGPLHF; CDR3 DNA: TGTGCCAGCAGTGAAGGGTGGGGCTCGGGGCCCCTCCACTTT
J gene: TRBJ1-4; clone size: .; V gene: TRBV30; D gene: TRBD1; CDR3 protein: CAWSPQGATNEKLFF; CDR3 DNA: TGTGCCTGGAGTCCTCAGGGGGCAACTAATGAAAAACTGTTTTTT
J gene: TRBJ1-2; clone size: .; V gene: TRBV7-9; D gene: TRBD1; CDR3 protein: CASSPQGARGYTF; CDR3 DNA: TGTGCCAGCAGTCCACAGGGGGCGAGAGGCTACACCTTC
J gene: TRBJ1-4; clone size: once; V gene: TRBV9; D gene: TRBD1; CDR3 protein: CASSVGTGQATNEKLFF; CDR3 DNA: TGTGCCAGCAGCGTAGGAACGGGACAGGCAACTAATGAAAAACTGTTTTTT
J gene: TRBJ1-1; clone size: .; V gene: TRBV2; D gene: .; CDR3 protein: CASNSRAMNTEAFF; CDR3 DNA: TGTGCCAGCAATTCCAGGGCCATGAACACTGAAGCTTTCTTT
J gene: TRBJ2-1; clone size: .; V gene: TRBV5-1; D gene: TRBD2; CDR3 protein: CASSKSGGSSYNEQFF; CDR3 DNA: TGCGCCAGCAGCAAAAGCGGGGGGAGCTCCTACAATGAGCAGTTCTTC
J gene: TRBJ1-1; clone size: .; V gene: TRBV7-9; D gene: .; CDR3 protein: CASSHGDTEAFF; CDR3 DNA: TGTGCCAGCAGCCATGGGGACACTGAAGCTTTCTTT
J gene: TRBJ2-7; clone size: .; V gene: TRBV28; D gene: TRBD2; CDR3 protein: CASSLRTSGEQYF; CDR3 DNA: TGTGCCAGCAGTTTAAGGACTAGCGGGGAGCAGTACTTC
J gene: TRBJ1-1; clone size: .; V gene: TRBV6-5; D gene: TRBD1; CDR3 protein: CASRTGPGTEAFF; CDR3 DNA: TGTGCCAGCAGGACAGGGCCGGGGACTGAAGCTTTCTTT
J gene: TRBJ2-1; clone size: once; V gene: TRBV6-5; D gene: .; CDR3 protein: CASGVSWGTYNEQFF; CDR3 DNA: TGTGCCAGCGGCGTTAGCTGGGGGACCTACAATGAGCAGTTCTTC
J gene: TRBJ1-3; clone size: .; V gene: TRBV3-1/TRBV3-2; D gene: .; CDR3 protein: CASSLQGGRNTIYF; CDR3 DNA: TGTGCCAGCAGCCTACAGGGTGGTAGAAACACCATATATTTT
J gene: TRBJ2-7; clone size: once; V gene: TRBV19; D gene: TRBD1; CDR3 protein: CASNPDRAHPYEQYF; CDR3 DNA: TGTGCCAGTAATCCGGACAGGGCCCATCCCTACGAGCAGTACTTC
J gene: TRBJ1-1; clone size: .; V gene: TRBV4-1; D gene: TRBD1; CDR3 protein: CASSPGQGPSTEAFF; CDR3 DNA: TGCGCCAGCAGCCCTGGACAGGGACCGAGCACTGAAGCTTTCTTT
J gene: TRBJ2-5; clone size: .; V gene: TRBV5-1; D gene: .; CDR3 protein: CASSLGVLGETQYF; CDR3 DNA: TGCGCCAGCAGCTTGGGGGTACTAGGCGAGACCCAGTACTTC
J gene: TRBJ2-6; clone size: .; V gene: TRBV5-4; D gene: .; CDR3 protein: CASSRGGQSSGANVLTF; CDR3 DNA: TGTGCCAGCAGCCGAGGGGGGCAGAGCTCTGGGGCCAACGTCCTGACTTTC
J gene: TRBJ2-7; clone size: once; V gene: TRBV19; D gene: .; CDR3 protein: CASSIEGSEQYF; CDR3 DNA: TGTGCCAGTAGTATTGAGGGCTCCGAGCAGTACTTC
J gene: TRBJ2-6; clone size: .; V gene: TRBV19; D gene: .; CDR3 protein: CASSIDLSSGANVLTF; CDR3 DNA: TGTGCCAGTAGTATAGATCTTAGCTCTGGGGCCAACGTCCTGACTTTC
J gene: TRBJ1-2; clone size: few; V gene: TRBV5-4; D gene: TRBD1; CDR3 protein: CAIQGQNYGYTF; CDR3 DNA: TGTGCTATCCAGGGACAGAACTATGGCTACACCTTC
J gene: TRBJ1-2; clone size: .; V gene: TRBV7-2; D gene: .; CDR3 protein: CASSLRTGAEGYTF; CDR3 DNA: TGTGCCAGCAGCTTAAGGACGGGGGCGGAGGGCTACACCTTC
J gene: TRBJ2-2; clone size: once; V gene: TRBV11-2; D gene: .; CDR3 protein: CASRENGELFF; CDR3 DNA: TGTGCCAGCAGAGAGAATGGGGAGCTGTTTTTT